The 28 T cell receptor beta chains below come from one sample, sequenced in a study of long-term antiretroviral therapy in people with HIV. They ran version v3.0 of the immunoSEQ assay at survey level. Data came from immunoSEQ multiplex PCR; TCRdb stores just in-frame clones and leaves some out. Of about 21,000 clones listed, around 87% are singletons. The sample here was unsorted PBMCs, taken 0.2 years before starting antiretroviral therapy. The receptors derive from a man aged 18 to 29 with HIV.

The chain uses TRBV12-5 and TRBJ2-7; possibly TRBD1 or TRBD2 for D (6 bases each). The germline V and J ends were trimmed by 4 bases and 5 bases, with 15 bases remaining between them. The CDR3 loop spans 14 amino acids. The V gene's germline CDR1 is LGHNT and CDR2 FRNRAP. This CDR3 is CASGSRGAPDEQYF. CDR3 nucleotide sequence: TGTGCTAGTGGTTCGAGGGGGGCCCCGGACGAGCAGTACTTC.

The CDR3 DNA reads TGTGCCAGCAGCTCCGGGGGAGGGTCTACTGAGCAGTTCTTC. It encodes CASSSGGGSTEQFF. The rearrangement uses TRBV7-6 and TRBJ2-1; 7 nucleotides line up with TRBD2. This CDR3 is 14 amino acids long. Trimming removed 4 bases from V and 9 bases from J; junction bases left unmatched: 9. Germline CDR1 SGHVS, CDR2 FNYEAQ.

The V call is TRBV4-1, the J call TRBJ2-1; 8 bases agree with TRBD2. V gave up 1 base and J gave up 8 bases; unmatched junction bases: 1. The CDR3 length is 13 residues. Germline V gene data show CDR1 as MGHRA and CDR2 as YSYEKL. CDR3: CASSQAGGDEQFF. Written as DNA, the CDR3 is TGCGCCAGCAGCCAAGCCGGGGGGGATGAGCAGTTCTTC.

The chain links TRBV7-8 to TRBJ2-3; 11 nucleotides align to TRBD2. Germline trimming cut 5 bases from V and 3 bases from J; bases unmatched to any gene: 4. Germline V gene sequence: CDR1 SGHVS, CDR2 FQNEAQ. The CDR3 sequence is 15 residues long. The CDR3 region is CASSLGTSGTDTQYF. The CDR3 DNA sequence: TGTGCCAGCAGCCTGGGGACTAGCGGTACAGATACGCAGTATTTT.

The chain employs TRBV27 and TRBJ2-3; TRBD2 matches at 13 bases. In germline, CDR1 is MNHEY, CDR2 SMNVEV (reference sequence). V trimming: 6 bases; J trimming: 4 bases; junction bases outside the gene matches: 4. The CDR3 is 15 amino acids. CDR3 amino acids: CASSPGLAGADTQYF. CDR3 bases: TGTGCCAGCAGCCCAGGACTAGCGGGAGCAGATACGCAGTATTTT.

The chain recombines TRBV4-3 with TRBJ2-7, with 10 bases aligning to TRBD1. The CDR3 runs 14 residues. Per germline, CDR1 LGHNA and CDR2 YSLEER. Trimming at V came to 4 bases and at J to 4 bases, leaving 4 bases not matched to a gene. CDR3: CASSPGTGDYEQYF. CDR3 DNA sequence: TGCGCCAGCAGCCCCGGGACAGGGGATTACGAGCAGTACTTC.

The V gene is TRBV6-5, the J gene TRBJ1-1; 7 positions agree with TRBD1. Germline CDR1 reads MNHEY; CDR2 reads SVGAGI. The junction had 1 base not matched to a gene; V was cut back by 0 bases and J by 0 bases. There are 15 residues in the CDR3. CDR3 coding DNA: TGTGCCAGCAGTTACTCGACAGGGATGAACACTGAAGCTTTCTTT. Its protein product is CASSYSTGMNTEAFF.

The chain joins TRBV6-5 to TRBJ2-7; tentative D call: TRBD1 (5 bases). Germline CDR1 reads MNHEY; CDR2 reads SVGAGI. CDR3 length equals 14 residues. The V end lost 7 bases, the J end lost 2 bases, and 15 bases lay between the germline ends. CDR3 nucleotides: TGTGCCAGCAACGTTCAGGGATTTCCCTACGAGCAGTACTTC. Translation gives CASNVQGFPYEQYF.

V gene TRBV19 combines with J gene TRBJ1-1; D is uncertain. Germline V CDR1 and CDR2: LNHDA, SQIVND (reference sequence). Between the trimmed V and J ends, which lost 0 bases and 1 base, there was a span of 3 bases. The CDR3 has 13 amino acids. The CDR3 reads CASSIDRNTEAFF. For the CDR3, the DNA is TGTGCCAGTAGTATAGATCGGAACACTGAAGCTTTCTTT. The full variable domain, with the rest looked up from reference TRBV19 and TRBJ1-1, is DGGITQSPKYLFRKEGQNVTLSCEQNLNHDAMYWYRQDPGQGLRLIYYSQIVNDFQKGDIAEGYSVSREKKESFPLTVTSAQKNPTAFYLCASSIDRNTEAFFGQGTRLTVV.

The chain carries TRBV30 and TRBJ2-3; TRBD2 might be the D (5 bases). Trimming stripped 0 bases from V and 2 bases from J, with 21 bases between. The CDR3 contains 18 residues. Germline CDR1 reads GTSNPN; CDR2 reads SVGIG (reference sequence). The CDR3, as DNA: TGTGCCTGGAGTGTTTCAGCGGCCCATTCATCTCTCACAGATACGCAGTATTTT. Translating it yields CAWSVSAAHSSLTDTQYF.

This chain connects TRBV5-1 to TRBJ2-3; possibly TRBD1 for D (6 bases). V lost 4 bases, J lost 2 bases, and 23 bases lay in between. The CDR3 length is 18 residues. The germline gives CDR1 SGHRS, CDR2 YFSETQ. CDR3 bases: TGCGCCAGCAGCCCCAAGAGAGGACTTAGGGGGTCCACAGATACGCAGTATTTT. Translation gives CASSPKRGLRGSTDTQYF.

V gene TRBV5-1 combines with J gene TRBJ2-3; 8 bases agree with TRBD1. The V segment lost 2 bases and the J segment 11 bases; nucleotides outside the gene matches: 4. Germline loops: CDR1 SGHRS, CDR2 YFSETQ. The CDR3 loop spans 12 amino acids. The CDR3 protein is CASSLGQGGQYF. In DNA, the CDR3 is TGCGCCAGCAGCTTAGGACAGGGAGGGCAGTATTTT.

This sequence joins TRBV19 and TRBJ2-7; 8 nucleotides agree with TRBD2. The CDR3 is 15 amino acids. Trimming removed 3 bases from V and 7 bases from J; junction bases left unmatched: 11. Germline CDR1 and CDR2: LNHDA and SQIVND (reference sequence). The DNA for the CDR3 is TGTGCCAGTAGTATTTTCACGGGGGGGCGTGAGGAGCAGTACTTC. Its protein is CASSIFTGGREEQYF. Drawing the rest from reference TRBV19 and TRBJ2-7, the complete variable domain is DGGITQSPKYLFRKEGQNVTLSCEQNLNHDAMYWYRQDPGQGLRLIYYSQIVNDFQKGDIAEGYSVSREKKESFPLTVTSAQKNPTAFYLCASSIFTGGREEQYFGPGTRLTVT.

V gene TRBV4-1 combines with J gene TRBJ1-5, with D perhaps TRBD1 (6 bases). Germline V gives CDR1 MGHRA, CDR2 YSYEKL. Trimming removed 2 bases from V and 2 bases from J, with 13 bases in between. The CDR3 loop spans 16 amino acids. This chain's CDR3 is CASSQPGVRGNQPQHF. The CDR3 region has the DNA TGCGCCAGCAGCCAACCAGGGGTGAGGGGCAATCAGCCCCAGCATTTT.

The gene calls are TRBV10-3 and TRBJ2-1; 7 bases match TRBD1. The junction had 15 bases not matched to a gene; V was cut back by 0 bases and J by 10 bases. The CDR3 totals 17 residues. Per germline, CDR1 ENHRY and CDR2 SYGVKD. Here the CDR3 reads CAISESGDSARRREQFF. The DNA of the CDR3 is TGTGCCATCAGTGAGTCGGGGGACAGCGCTCGGAGGCGAGAGCAGTTCTTC.

This clone showed up just a few times. The chain couples TRBV7-6 to TRBJ2-7; D uncertain. The CDR3 is 15 amino acids. Germline assignment: CDR1 SGHVS and CDR2 FNYEAQ. Trimming cost V 2 bases and J 2 bases, with 13 bases left between them. The CDR3 bases are TGTGCCAGCAGCTTAAGTACTTCGCTTGCCTACGAGCAGTACTTC. It yields the protein CASSLSTSLAYEQYF.

The rearrangement joins TRBV5-4 to TRBJ1-1; maybe TRBD1 (5 bases). This CDR3 is built from 16 residues. The germline CDR1 and CDR2 sequences are SGHNT and YYREEE (reference sequence). V was trimmed by 4 bases and J by 4 bases, leaving 20 bases between them. This CDR3 reads CASSGLTGLPLTEAFF. The CDR3 coding sequence is TGTGCCAGCAGCGGTCTAACAGGCCTCCCTCTCACTGAAGCTTTCTTT.

The chain recombines TRBV2 with TRBJ1-2, with 9 positions matching TRBD1. CDR1 is SNHLY, CDR2 FYNNEI, per germline. The V segment lost 4 bases and the J segment 5 bases; nucleotides outside the gene matches: 5. The CDR3 has 14 amino acids. CDR3 residues: CASSAGQGNYGYTF. CDR3 bases: TGTGCCAGCAGTGCGGGACAGGGAAATTATGGCTACACCTTC.

This clone was observed a handful of times. V gene TRBV19 combines with J gene TRBJ1-1; 8 bases align to TRBD1. This CDR3 has 14 residues. V lost 3 bases, J lost 11 bases, and 11 bases stayed unmatched. Germline V gene lookup returns CDR1 LNHDA and CDR2 SQIVND (reference sequence). The CDR3 loop is CASSIGQGTVGAFF. The CDR3 coding sequence is TGTGCCAGTAGTATCGGACAGGGTACCGTGGGGGCTTTCTTT.

The gene calls are TRBV7-9 and TRBJ2-7, with 10 bases lining up with TRBD1. Germline V gene sequence: CDR1 SEHNR, CDR2 FQNEAQ (reference sequence). With 5 bases clipped from V and 1 base from J, the junction kept 14 bases outside the gene matches. The CDR3 covers 18 residues. CDR3 sequence (DNA): TGTGCCAGCAGCAAAGTCTGGGCAGGGGACAGGGGATCCTACGAGCAGTACTTC. Amino acids: CASSKVWAGDRGSYEQYF.

The chain employs TRBV5-8 and TRBJ1-1; D unclear. This CDR3 region has 14 residues. Looked up from germline, CDR1 is SGHTS and CDR2 is YDEGEE. Trimming took off 1 base at V and 5 bases at J, with 12 bases between the two ends. The CDR3 bases are TGTGCCAGCAGCTTGTCTTCTGAATGGACTGAAGCTTTCTTT. Protein sequence: CASSLSSEWTEAFF.

The chain employs TRBV10-3 and TRBJ2-1; TRBD2 matches at 10 bases. V shed 4 bases and J 4 bases; nucleotides not matched to a gene: 7. This CDR3 has 16 residues. Per the germline V gene, CDR1 is ENHRY and CDR2 is SYGVKD. The DNA of the CDR3 is TGTGCCATCAGTGGCCGCGGACTAGCGGAATACAATGAGCAGTTCTTC. It is translated as CAISGRGLAEYNEQFF.

V and J are TRBV5-6 and TRBJ1-1; D gene uncertain. CDR1 is SGHDT and CDR2 is YYEEEE in the germline V gene. Trimming took 2 bases from V and 1 from J, leaving 6 bases between them. CDR3 length: 13 residues. The CDR3 DNA is TGTGCCAGCAGCTTAGAACCGAACACTGAAGCTTTCTTT. Its translation: CASSLEPNTEAFF. The full variable domain, its missing parts supplied by reference TRBV5-6 and TRBJ1-1, is DAGVTQSPTHLIKTRGQQVTLRCSPKSGHDTVSWYQQALGQGPQFIFQYYEEEERQRGNFPDRFSGHQFPNYSSELNVNALLLGDSALYLCASSLEPNTEAFFGQGTRLTVV.

The chain combines TRBV18 with TRBJ2-3; maybe TRBD1 (6 bases). V gave up 0 bases and J gave up 4 bases, with 14 bases separating them. This CDR3 has 16 residues. The V gene's germline CDR1 is KGHSH and CDR2 LQKENI. CDR3: CASSPPPLQGPDTQYF. The DNA of the CDR3 is TGTGCCAGCTCACCACCCCCCCTACAGGGACCAGATACGCAGTATTTT.

The V and J genes are TRBV2 and TRBJ2-5; D possibly corresponds to TRBD1 (6 bases). Per germline, CDR1 SNHLY and CDR2 FYNNEI. The germline V and J ends were trimmed by 10 bases and 5 bases, with 23 bases remaining between them. The CDR3 runs 15 residues. The CDR3 DNA follows: TGTGCCACCTCGGGACGCTCAACTACAGGGGAGACCCAGTACTTC. Translation: CATSGRSTTGETQYF.

This clone was detected only once. The genes are TRBV5-6 and TRBJ2-2, with D unresolved. The V gene lost 0 bases and the J gene lost 2 bases, with 5 bases spanning the gap. In germline, CDR1 is SGHDT, CDR2 YYEEEE. The CDR3 has 14 residues. CDR3 loop: CASSLGLNTGELFF. CDR3 bases: TGTGCCAGCAGCTTGGGACTTAACACCGGGGAGCTGTTTTTT.

The chain employs TRBV5-1 and TRBJ1-2; TRBD1 aligns across 10 bases. V lost 0 bases and J lost 6; bases outside the gene matches: 2. Germline CDR1 reads SGHRS; CDR2 reads YFSETQ. CDR3 length: 14 amino acids. CDR3 in amino acids: CASSLAGTGDGYTF. In nucleotides, the CDR3 is TGCGCCAGCAGCTTGGCTGGGACAGGGGATGGCTACACCTTC.

The chain carries TRBV27 and TRBJ2-2, with D possibly matching TRBD1 (6 bases). The germline V gene has CDR1 MNHEY and CDR2 SMNVEV (reference sequence). This CDR3 has 13 amino acids. The ends were cut back, 6 bases at V and 6 bases at J, with 11 bases in the middle. The CDR3 spells CASRLQGPGELFF. CDR3 in DNA: TGTGCCAGCAGGCTTCAGGGGCCCGGGGAGCTGTTTTTT.